The rows below give T cell receptor beta chains drawn from one sample of a study of blood T cell repertoires in COVID-19. This table comes from immunoSEQ multiplex PCR, and its TCRdb copy is limited to in-frame clones, with some not included. The table includes 95,000 to 110,000 clones, approximately 80% detected once. The sequenced material came from peripheral blood. These receptors all come from a man in his sixties or seventies with acute or convalescent COVID-19. CDR3s include the opening cysteine and the closing phenylalanine or tryptophan. A D gene is named only where the DNA matches it firmly. Clone size, where shown, is once, few, many, or a class for clones that have expanded.

clone size	J gene	V gene	D gene	CDR3 DNA	CDR3 protein
-	TRBJ1-5	TRBV20-1	-	TGCAGTGCTAGTACAGGGATGAGCAATCAGCCCCAGCATTTT	CSASTGMSNQPQHF
-	TRBJ2-5	TRBV10-3	TRBD1	TGTGCCATCAGTGACTCTAGACAGGGCTTAGAGACCCAGTACTTC	CAISDSRQGLETQYF
-	TRBJ2-1	TRBV11-3	-	TGTGCCAGCAGCTTAGACAGGTTGACCGAGCAGTTCTTC	CASSLDRLTEQFF
once	TRBJ2-5	TRBV7-3	TRBD2	TGTGCCAGCAGCTTAACCAGCGGGGGCCTCGGCGAGACCCAGTACTTC	CASSLTSGGLGETQYF
-	TRBJ2-2	TRBV19	-	TGTGCCAGTAGTCGAGCGACCGGGGAGCTGTTTTTT	CASSRATGELFF
-	TRBJ2-3	TRBV5-8	TRBD1	TGTGCCAGCAGCAAGGGACAGATCCGGGATACGCAGTATTTT	CASSKGQIRDTQYF
-	TRBJ1-2	TRBV18	-	TGTGCCAGCTCACAGGGGTCGCTCTATGGCTACACCTTC	CASSQGSLYGYTF
-	TRBJ2-2	TRBV3-1/TRBV3-2	-	TGTGCCAGCAGCCAGGGACTTATGAACACCGGGGAGCTGTTTTTT	CASSQGLMNTGELFF
-	TRBJ2-2	TRBV5-1	-	TGCGCCAGCAGCTTGCGGGTTTCCAGGGGCACCGGGGAGCTGTTTTTT	CASSLRVSRGTGELFF
few	TRBJ1-5	TRBV7-9	-	TGTGCCAGCAGCTTTACAGAAAATCAGCCCCAGCATTTT	CASSFTENQPQHF
-	TRBJ1-1	TRBV28	-	TGTGCCAGCAGTTTATTAGGGGTAGGGACTGAAGCTTTCTTT	CASSLLGVGTEAFF
-	TRBJ2-1	TRBV3-1/TRBV3-2	TRBD1	TGTGCCAGCAGGCGAGACAGGGTGAAGTTCTTC	CASRRDRVKFF
-	TRBJ2-5	TRBV9	-	TGTGCCAGCAGCGTAGGTCCAGCGAGTGAAGAGACCCAGTACTTC	CASSVGPASEETQYF
once	TRBJ1-3	TRBV16	-	TGTGCCAGCAGCCAATATCAGGGGCGATCTGGAAACACCATATATTTT	CASSQYQGRSGNTIYF